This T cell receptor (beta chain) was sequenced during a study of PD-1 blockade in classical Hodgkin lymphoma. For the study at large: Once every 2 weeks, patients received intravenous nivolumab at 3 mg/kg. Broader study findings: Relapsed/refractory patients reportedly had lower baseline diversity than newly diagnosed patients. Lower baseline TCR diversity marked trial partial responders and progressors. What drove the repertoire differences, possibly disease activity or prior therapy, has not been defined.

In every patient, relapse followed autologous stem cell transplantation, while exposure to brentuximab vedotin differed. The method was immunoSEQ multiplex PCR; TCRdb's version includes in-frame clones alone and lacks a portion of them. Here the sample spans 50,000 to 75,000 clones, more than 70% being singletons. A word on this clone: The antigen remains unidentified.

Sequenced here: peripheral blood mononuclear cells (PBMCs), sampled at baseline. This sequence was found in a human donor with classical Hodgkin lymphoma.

The CDR3 loop reads CASSLHGDTQYF. CDR3 bases: TGTGCCAGCAGCTTACATGGGGATACGCAGTATTTT. The chain carries TRBV7-9 and TRBJ2-3, with D hard to call. CDR3 length: 12 amino acids. The V gene's germline CDR1 is SEHNR and CDR2 FQNEAQ (reference sequence). Trimming took 2 bases from V and 6 from J, leaving 6 bases between them.